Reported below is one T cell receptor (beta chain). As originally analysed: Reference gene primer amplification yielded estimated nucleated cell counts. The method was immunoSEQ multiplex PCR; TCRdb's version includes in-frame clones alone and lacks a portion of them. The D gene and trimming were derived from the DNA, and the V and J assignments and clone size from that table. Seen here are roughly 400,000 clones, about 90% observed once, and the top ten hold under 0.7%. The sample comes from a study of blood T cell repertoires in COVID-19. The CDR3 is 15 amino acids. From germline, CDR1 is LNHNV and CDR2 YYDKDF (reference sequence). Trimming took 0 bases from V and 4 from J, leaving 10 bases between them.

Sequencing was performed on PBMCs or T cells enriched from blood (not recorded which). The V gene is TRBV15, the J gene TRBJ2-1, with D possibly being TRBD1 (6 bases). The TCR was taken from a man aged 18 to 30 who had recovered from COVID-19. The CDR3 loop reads CATSRERTGYNEQFF. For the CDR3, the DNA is TGTGCCACCAGCAGAGAACGTACAGGGTACAATGAGCAGTTCTTC.